A single sample is the source of the 29 T cell receptor beta chains below, sequenced in a study of blood T cell repertoires in COVID-19. TCRdb's copy holds only in-frame clones and misses some; the assay was immunoSEQ multiplex PCR. The table lists about 130,000 clones, approximately 90% of them singletons. Sequences were obtained from peripheral blood. The receptors stem from a man aged 45-65 years with COVID-19, enrolled during active disease.

This chain connects TRBV11-3 to TRBJ2-5; 9 bases are a match to TRBD1. Germline CDR1 SGHNT, CDR2 YENEEA. Trimming at V came to 3 bases and at J to 5 bases, leaving 4 bases not matched to a gene. The CDR3 sequence is 14 residues long. Here the CDR3 reads CASSLGTGFETQYF. In nucleotides, the CDR3 is TGTGCCAGCAGCTTGGGGACAGGGTTTGAGACCCAGTACTTC.

This clone occurred a few times. This chain connects TRBV5-1 to TRBJ2-3; TRBD2 matches at 7 bases. With 4 bases clipped from V and 2 bases from J, the junction kept 7 bases outside the gene matches. The CDR3 extends over 15 amino acids. Germline V gene data show CDR1 as SGHRS and CDR2 as YFSETQ. The CDR3 coding sequence is TGCGCCAGCAGCGGGACCCTAGCGGCCACAGATACGCAGTATTTT. Its protein product is CASSGTLAATDTQYF.

The chain is built from TRBV19 and TRBJ2-1; 7 bases match TRBD2. V dropped 10 bases and J dropped 5; count of bases not matched to a gene: 2. This CDR3 is built from 11 residues. Germline loops: CDR1 LNHDA, CDR2 SQIVND (reference sequence). The CDR3 spells CATLADNEQFF. CDR3 nucleotides: TGTGCCACCCTAGCGGACAATGAGCAGTTCTTC.

This clone was counted once. The rearrangement links TRBV21-1 to TRBJ1-2; TRBD1 reflects the table's D call only, with no check against the DNA. TRBV21-1 is assigned pseudogene status. The CDR3 runs to 17 residues. The chain's CDR3 is CASSFSRGRTGGYGYTF. The CDR3 nucleotides read TGTGCCAGCAGTTTCAGTAGGGGGCGGACAGGGGGCTATGGCTACACCTTC.

The chain is built from TRBV2 and TRBJ2-4, with TRBD1 matching over 9 bases. The trim removed 9 bases at V and 6 bases at J, leaving 6 bases unmatched. The germline gives CDR1 SNHLY, CDR2 FYNNEI. The length of the CDR3 is 13 residues. CDR3 amino acids: CASAQGAGNIQYF. CDR3 DNA sequence: TGTGCCAGTGCACAGGGGGCGGGAAACATTCAGTACTTC.

CDR3 in DNA: TGTGCCAGCAGTTTATACGGCAGGGGAAACATTCAGTACTTC. Amino acid sequence: CASSLYGRGNIQYF. This chain joins TRBV28 and TRBJ2-4; a weak D match, TRBD1 (6 bases). The CDR3 spans 14 residues. The germline V gene encodes CDR1 MDHEN and CDR2 SYDVKM. The V end was cut by 1 base, the J end by 6 bases, with 10 bases between. Combining the CDR3 with reference TRBV28 and TRBJ2-4 gives the whole variable domain DVKVTQSSRYLVKRTGEKVFLECVQDMDHENMFWYRQDPGLGLRLIYFSYDVKMKEKGDIPEGYSVSREKKERFSLILESASTNQTSMYLCASSLYGRGNIQYFGAGTRLSVL.

V and J are TRBV11-2 and TRBJ2-1, with 7 bases that match TRBD1. The CDR3 is 13 amino acids. J was trimmed by 9 bases and V by 6 bases; bases with no gene match: 8. Germline CDR1 SGHAT, CDR2 FQNNGV. The DNA for the CDR3 is TGTGCCAGCAGTCGGACAGGACTTGTTGAGCAGTTCTTC. It specifies CASSRTGLVEQFF.

The gene calls are TRBV15 and TRBJ1-1; no reliable D call. Trimming shortened V by 0 bases and J by 11 bases, and 13 bases separated the two germline ends. The CDR3 spans 13 residues. Germline V CDR1 and CDR2: LNHNV, YYDKDF (reference sequence). The CDR3 nucleotides read TGTGCCACCAGCAGAGATAGGGCGGGCGGCGCTTTCTTT. This sequence encodes CATSRDRAGGAFF. Variable domain in full (rest from reference TRBV15 and TRBJ1-1): DAMVIQNPRYQVTQFGKPVTLSCSQTLNHNVMYWYQQKSSQAPKLLFHYYDKDFNNEADTPDNFQSRRPNTSFCFLDIRSPGLGDTAMYLCATSRDRAGGAFFGQGTRLTVV.

The rearrangement uses TRBV25-1 and TRBJ1-2; 7 positions agree with TRBD1. V lost 3 bases to trimming and J lost 7 bases; unmatched junction nucleotides: 2. The CDR3 length is 12 residues. CDR1 is MGHDK and CDR2 is SYGVNS in the germline V gene. The CDR3 loop is CASSERTGGYTF. Written as DNA, the CDR3 is TGTGCCAGCAGTGAGCGGACAGGTGGCTACACCTTC.

The chain is built from TRBV4-1 and TRBJ2-6, with 8 bases lining up with TRBD1. Germline V gene sequence: CDR1 MGHRA, CDR2 YSYEKL. V trimming: 0 bases; J trimming: 0 bases; junction bases outside the gene matches: 7. The CDR3 sequence is 19 residues long. CDR3 amino acids: CASSQDYGTGPSGANVLTF. DNA for the CDR3: TGCGCCAGCAGCCAAGATTATGGGACAGGACCCTCTGGGGCCAACGTCCTGACTTTC.

This clone was counted a single time. This chain links TRBV20-1 with TRBJ2-7, with D perhaps TRBD1 (6 bases). CDR3 length: 10 residues. With 8 bases removed from V and 6 bases from J, the gap between germline ends came to 11 bases. Germline V CDR1 and CDR2: DFQATT, SNEGSKA (reference sequence). The CDR3 region is CSPQGSEQYV. The DNA for the CDR3 is TGCAGTCCACAGGGTTCCGAGCAGTACGTC.

The chain is built from TRBV24-1 and TRBJ1-5; D is undetermined. This CDR3 has 17 residues. CDR1 is KGHDR and CDR2 is SFDVKD in the germline V gene. V gave up 5 bases and J gave up 3 bases, with 19 bases separating them. The CDR3: CATSGLGPPIYNQPQHF. CDR3 in DNA: TGTGCCACCAGTGGTCTTGGGCCTCCGATCTACAATCAGCCCCAGCATTTT.

V gene TRBV6-1 combines with J gene TRBJ2-6, with a tentative D call TRBD1 (5 bases). Looked up from germline, CDR1 is MNHNS and CDR2 is SASEGT. V was cut by 3 bases and J by 4 bases, with 7 bases left in between. CDR3 length: 14 residues. This CDR3 reads CASSDQGGANVLTF. CDR3 DNA: TGTGCCAGCAGTGACCAGGGAGGGGCCAACGTCCTGACTTTC.

The V gene is TRBV6-8, the J gene TRBJ1-4, with 9 nucleotides matching TRBD1. The germline V gene encodes CDR1 MNHGY and CDR2 SAAAGT. J lost 3 bases, V lost 7 bases, and 12 bases had no gene match. The CDR3 loop spans 17 amino acids. CDR3 nucleotide sequence: TGTGCCAGCACTACAAACGGACAGGGGAGGGCTAATGAAAAACTGTTTTTT. It encodes CASTTNGQGRANEKLFF.

The chain recombines TRBV5-1 with TRBJ1-5; 10 bases are shared with TRBD1. The V gene's germline CDR1 is SGHRS and CDR2 YFSETQ. This CDR3 spans 15 amino acids. V gave up 0 bases and J gave up 5 bases; unmatched junction bases: 2. The CDR3: CASSLGGTGDQPQHF. Here the CDR3 DNA reads TGCGCCAGCAGCTTGGGTGGGACAGGGGATCAGCCCCAGCATTTT.

The rearrangement links TRBV19 to TRBJ1-5; D is possibly TRBD1 (5 bases). CDR3 size: 13 residues. Looked up from germline, CDR1 is LNHDA and CDR2 is SQIVND (reference sequence). Trimming removed 8 bases from V and 3 bases from J, with 11 bases in between. CDR3 DNA sequence: TGTGCCAGTCAGGAGGGGTTCAATCAGCCCCAGCATTTT. Translated, it gives CASQEGFNQPQHF.

This CDR3 reads CASSQRGSYNEQFF. CDR3 DNA sequence: TGTGCCAGCAGTCAGCGTGGCTCCTACAATGAGCAGTTCTTC. The V and J genes are TRBV28 and TRBJ2-1, with D unresolved. V lost 5 bases and J lost 0, with 8 bases in between. CDR1 MDHEN and CDR2 SYDVKM come from the germline V gene. The CDR3 consists of 14 residues.

The chain has TRBV5-1 and TRBJ1-2; 8 nucleotides match TRBD1. The junction had 10 bases not matched to a gene; V was cut back by 4 bases and J by 8 bases. Germline CDR1 is SGHRS and CDR2 is YFSETQ. The CDR3 totals 14 residues. CDR3 in DNA: TGCGCCAGCAGCCCGACAGGGGCACGGGGCGGCTACACCTTC. Translated: CASSPTGARGGYTF.

V is TRBV28 and J is TRBJ1-2, with 8 bases identical to TRBD1. With 2 bases clipped from V and 8 bases from J, the junction kept 1 base outside the gene matches. This CDR3 contains 12 residues. The V gene's germline CDR1 is MDHEN and CDR2 SYDVKM. In DNA form, the CDR3 reads TGTGCCAGCAGTTTAACAGGGGGAGGCTACACCTTC. Encoded protein: CASSLTGGGYTF.

The V call is TRBV7-8, the J call TRBJ2-1, with 7 bases fitting TRBD2. Germline loops: CDR1 SGHVS, CDR2 FQNEAQ. The CDR3 contains 12 residues. The junction had 2 bases not matched to a gene; V was cut back by 8 bases and J by 4 bases. The CDR3 bases are TGTGCCAGCCTAGCGGTGTACAATGAGCAGTTCTTC. Amino acids: CASLAVYNEQFF. The entire variable domain, with the rest obtained from reference TRBV7-8 and TRBJ2-1, is as follows: GAGVSQSPRYKVAKRGQDVALRCDPISGHVSLFWYQQALGQGPEFLTYFQNEAQLDKSGLPSDRFFAERPEGSVSTLKIQRTQQEDSAVYLCASLAVYNEQFFGPGTRLTVL.

The chain recombines TRBV25-1 with TRBJ2-4; D is perhaps TRBD2 (6 bases). Germline V gives CDR1 MGHDK, CDR2 SYGVNS. The CDR3 has 12 residues. V shed 8 bases and J shed 1 base, with 6 bases lying between them. The CDR3 spells CASRGAKNIQYF. For the CDR3, the DNA is TGTGCCAGCCGGGGGGCCAAAAACATTCAGTACTTC.

This chain joins TRBV6-6 and TRBJ1-5, with 10 bases that match TRBD1. There are 14 residues in the CDR3. From germline, CDR1 is MNHNY and CDR2 SVGAGI (reference sequence). J gave up 2 bases and V 8 bases, and 3 bases lay outside the gene matches. The CDR3 is CASGQGGGNQPQHF. The CDR3 DNA follows: TGTGCCAGCGGACAGGGGGGTGGCAATCAGCCCCAGCATTTT.

The chain joins TRBV7-2 to TRBJ2-2; maybe TRBD2 (5 bases). CDR3 length: 17 residues. Trimming removed 2 bases from V and 4 bases from J, with 17 bases in between. The germline V gene encodes CDR1 SGHTA and CDR2 FQGNSA. The CDR3 DNA sequence: TGTGCCAGCAGCTTAACACAGCGGATGACCCTCACCGGGGAGCTGTTTTTT. This encodes CASSLTQRMTLTGELFF.

The chain joins TRBV7-9 to TRBJ2-5; D call uncertain. CDR3 length: 13 amino acids. With 0 bases removed from V and 5 bases from J, the gap between germline ends came to 7 bases. The germline gives CDR1 SEHNR, CDR2 FQNEAQ (reference sequence). Here the CDR3 reads CASSLASVETQYF. The CDR3 DNA reads as TGTGCCAGCAGCTTAGCGTCGGTGGAGACCCAGTACTTC.

This clone was detected only once. The rearrangement uses TRBV19 and TRBJ2-2; TRBD2 is a possible D gene (6 bases). The CDR3 consists of 15 residues. In germline, CDR1 is LNHDA, CDR2 SQIVND (reference sequence). The V end lost 3 bases, the J end lost 3 bases, and 11 bases lay between the germline ends. CDR3 protein: CASSMTTSYTGELFF. The CDR3 region has the DNA TGTGCCAGTAGTATGACGACTAGTTACACCGGGGAGCTGTTTTTT.

The gene calls are TRBV11-2 and TRBJ2-5, with D unclear. With 1 base removed from V and 0 bases from J, the gap between germline ends came to 3 bases. CDR3 length: 13 residues. The germline V gene has CDR1 SGHAT and CDR2 FQNNGV. In DNA form, the CDR3 reads TGTGCCAGCAGCTTAGCCGACCAAGAGACCCAGTACTTC. It yields the protein CASSLADQETQYF.

This clone has a handful of counts. V gene TRBV5-1 combines with J gene TRBJ2-1; 7 bases agree with TRBD1. V was pared by 5 bases and J by 5 bases, with 10 bases of the junction left unmatched. Germline values: CDR1 SGHRS, CDR2 YFSETQ. The CDR3 runs to 15 residues. CDR3 sequence: CASSETGTADNEQFF. CDR3 DNA sequence: TGCGCCAGCAGTGAAACCGGGACAGCTGACAATGAGCAGTTCTTC. The full variable domain, completed using reference TRBV5-1 and TRBJ2-1, is KAGVTQTPRYLIKTRGQQVTLSCSPISGHRSVSWYQQTPGQGLQFLFEYFSETQRNKGNFPGRFSGRQFSNSRSEMNVSTLELGDSALYLCASSETGTADNEQFFGPGTRLTVL.

This chain links TRBV3-1 (or the pseudogene TRBV3-2) with TRBJ2-1; TRBD2 agrees at 15 bases. This CDR3 contains 16 residues. Germline assignment: CDR1 LGHDT and CDR2 YNNKEL (reference sequence). Trimming took 4 bases from V and 6 from J; bases not matched to a gene: 4. Here the CDR3 reads CASSPTGLAGGNEQFF. CDR3 nucleotide sequence: TGTGCCAGCAGCCCGACGGGACTAGCGGGGGGCAATGAGCAGTTCTTC.

The chain recombines TRBV19 with TRBJ1-1; 7 nucleotides match TRBD1. From germline, CDR1 is LNHDA and CDR2 SQIVND (reference sequence). The CDR3 covers 14 residues. Germline trimming cut 7 bases from V and 1 base from J; bases unmatched to any gene: 6. The CDR3 protein is CASTPGGRNTEAFF. Here the CDR3 DNA reads TGTGCCAGTACTCCAGGGGGGCGGAACACTGAAGCTTTCTTT.